The 30 T cell receptor beta chains below come from one sample, sequenced in a study of blood T cell repertoires in COVID-19. Clones were read by immunoSEQ multiplex PCR, and TCRdb kept only the in-frame ones, dropping some. The table lists roughly 90,000 clones, around 85% of them singletons. Specimen: peripheral blood. Source of these receptors: a human donor in a cohort sampled during active COVID-19.

The chain joins TRBV11-1 to TRBJ2-7, with TRBD1 matching 8 bases. The CDR3 length is 13 residues. Germline CDR1 SGHAT, CDR2 FQDESV (reference sequence). With V trimmed by 6 bases and J by 4 bases, 5 bases remained unmatched. The CDR3, as DNA: TGTGCCAGCAGGCAGGGGGCGAGTTACGAGCAGTACTTC. As protein: CASRQGASYEQYF.

The chain is built from TRBV7-2 and TRBJ2-7; tentative D call: TRBD2 (5 bases). The CDR3 runs 13 residues. V lost 6 bases to trimming and J lost 3 bases, with 12 bases between them. The germline CDR1 and CDR2 sequences are SGHTA and FQGNSA. The DNA for the CDR3 is TGTGCCAGCAGACCCGGCGGGCTCTACGAGCAGTACTTC. Its protein product is CASRPGGLYEQYF.

The rearrangement uses TRBV18 and TRBJ1-2, with D tentatively TRBD1 (5 bases). CDR3 size: 14 residues. Germline V gene sequence: CDR1 KGHSH, CDR2 LQKENI. V lost 1 base to trimming and J lost 4 bases, with 10 bases between them. CDR3 coding DNA: TGTGCCAGCTCACCACAAGGCAGGGCCTATGGCTACACCTTC. Translated, it gives CASSPQGRAYGYTF.

The chain has TRBV13 and TRBJ2-6; TRBD2 agrees at 8 bases. The V gene end was trimmed by 5 bases and the J gene end by 0 bases; junction bases not matched to a gene: 9. This CDR3 region has 18 residues. Germline-derived CDR1 and CDR2 are PRHDT and FYEKMQ (reference sequence). The CDR3 region is CASSQRTSSDSGANVLTF. The CDR3 DNA reads TGTGCCAGCAGCCAGCGGACTAGCTCGGACTCTGGGGCCAACGTCCTGACTTTC.

This CDR3 is CASSVSRGTGELFF. CDR3 nucleotide sequence: TGTGCCAGCAGCGTATCCAGGGGCACCGGGGAGCTGTTTTTT. V is TRBV7-8 and J is TRBJ2-2; maybe TRBD1 (6 bases). Germline V gene sequence: CDR1 SGHVS, CDR2 FQNEAQ. Trimming stripped 5 bases from V and 4 bases from J, with 11 bases between. The CDR3 length is 14 residues.

The V call is TRBV18, the J call TRBJ1-4, with 8 bases matching TRBD1. J gave up 0 bases and V 3 bases, and 12 bases lay outside the gene matches. Germline CDR1 is KGHSH and CDR2 is LQKENI. The CDR3 has 19 residues. CDR3 nucleotide sequence: TGTGCCAGCTCACCTTTTAACAGGGGGATGTCCTCAACTAATGAAAAACTGTTTTTT. It is translated as CASSPFNRGMSSTNEKLFF.

The V call is TRBV9, the J call TRBJ1-1; no clear D. The CDR3 is made up of 12 amino acids. Germline V gene data show CDR1 as SGDLS and CDR2 as YYNGEE. V was cut by 3 bases and J by 11 bases, with 14 bases left in between. CDR3 sequence: CASSAAGLPAFF. Here the CDR3 DNA reads TGTGCCAGCAGCGCCGCGGGTTTGCCGGCTTTCTTT.

The chain employs TRBV11-3 and TRBJ2-3; 12 bases are a match to TRBD2. V dropped 1 base and J dropped 6; count of bases not matched to a gene: 2. There are 15 residues in the CDR3. Germline V gene data show CDR1 as SGHNT and CDR2 as YENEEA. The CDR3 nucleotides are TGTGCCAGCAGCTTAGGCCTAGCGGGAGGGGATACGCAGTATTTT. Protein: CASSLGLAGGDTQYF.

The chain employs TRBV19 and TRBJ1-1, with D hard to call. CDR1 and CDR2 from the germline V gene are LNHDA and SQIVND (reference sequence). V was trimmed by 1 base and J by 8 bases, leaving 17 bases between them. The CDR3 loop spans 15 amino acids. The DNA for the CDR3 is TGTGCCAGTAGTATAGGGGGAGGCTACACTGAAGAAGCTTTCTTT. Amino acids: CASSIGGGYTEEAFF.

The genes are TRBV5-4 and TRBJ1-2; D unresolved. With 4 bases removed from V and 1 base from J, the gap between germline ends came to 8 bases. This CDR3 region has 13 residues. The germline V gene has CDR1 SGHNT and CDR2 YYREEE (reference sequence). The CDR3: CASSEPSNYGYTF. The DNA for the CDR3 is TGTGCCAGCAGCGAGCCTAGTAACTATGGCTACACCTTC.

The genes are TRBV3-1 (or the pseudogene TRBV3-2) and TRBJ2-7; possible D gene TRBD1, 5 bases. The germline CDR1 and CDR2 sequences are LGHDT and YNNKEL (reference sequence). V gave up 0 bases and J gave up 4 bases, with 13 bases separating them. This CDR3 has 15 residues. The CDR3 spells CASSQDWSGNYEQYF. The CDR3 DNA follows: TGTGCCAGCAGCCAAGATTGGTCAGGGAATTACGAGCAGTACTTC.

This rearrangement joins TRBV6-6 to TRBJ2-3, with D perhaps matching TRBD2 (6 bases). V was shortened by 2 bases and J by 5 bases, with 8 bases between the two germline ends. CDR3 length: 13 residues. Germline-derived CDR1 and CDR2 are MNHNY and SVGAGI (reference sequence). The CDR3 coding sequence is TGTGCCAGCAGTTACCGGGGACTAGATACGCAGTATTTT. The encoded protein is CASSYRGLDTQYF.

The V gene is TRBV10-3, the J gene TRBJ2-4, with a tentative D call TRBD2 (5 bases). CDR1 is ENHRY, CDR2 SYGVKD, per germline. This CDR3 has 16 residues. Trimming stripped 3 bases from V and 1 base from J, with 13 bases between. The CDR3 coding sequence is TGTGCCATCAGTGAAAAGGCGCCGGGGGCCAAAAACATTCAGTACTTC. It codes for CAISEKAPGAKNIQYF.

The count of this clone is one. This chain connects TRBV7-9 to TRBJ2-5, with D unresolved. Trimming removed 7 bases at V and 1 base at J, with 7 bases between. CDR1 and CDR2 from the germline V gene are SEHNR and FQNEAQ (reference sequence). The CDR3 length is 12 residues. As DNA, the CDR3 is TGTGCCAGCACGCCATCCCAAGAGACCCAGTACTTC. Translated, it gives CASTPSQETQYF. Full variable domain (rest looked up from reference TRBV7-9 and TRBJ2-5): DTGVSQNPRHKITKRGQNVTFRCDPISEHNRLYWYRQTLGQGPEFLTYFQNEAQLEKSRLLSDRFSAERPKGSFSTLEIQRTEQGDSAMYLCASTPSQETQYFGPGTRLLVL.

The V and J genes are TRBV30 and TRBJ1-2; D is possibly TRBD1 (5 bases). This CDR3 contains 13 residues. In germline, CDR1 is GTSNPN, CDR2 SVGIG (reference sequence). The V gene lost 0 bases and the J gene lost 6 bases, with 11 bases spanning the gap. The CDR3 nucleotides read TGTGCCTGGAGTGTACGGCCGGACAATGGCTACACCTTC. It is translated as CAWSVRPDNGYTF.

This chain joins TRBV4-2 and TRBJ2-7; D may be TRBD1 (6 bases). The germline V gene encodes CDR1 LGHNA and CDR2 YNFKEQ. V lost 6 bases and J 2 bases, leaving 14 bases between the germline ends. The CDR3 is made up of 14 amino acids. This chain's CDR3 is CASSPTTGTYEQYF. CDR3 nucleotides: TGTGCCAGCAGTCCAACGACAGGTACCTACGAGCAGTACTTC.

The chain uses TRBV28 and TRBJ1-6; a possible D gene is TRBD1 (6 bases). Germline V lookup: CDR1 MDHEN, CDR2 SYDVKM. The V end lost 3 bases, the J end lost 7 bases, and 13 bases lay between the germline ends. The CDR3 covers 15 residues. The DNA for the CDR3 is TGTGCCAGCAGTTTTGGAGGAACAGGGAATTCACCCCTCCACTTT. Amino acids: CASSFGGTGNSPLHF.

The chain links TRBV7-2 to TRBJ1-6; D possibly corresponds to TRBD1 (6 bases). The germline CDR1 and CDR2 sequences are SGHTA and FQGNSA. This CDR3 has 15 residues. Trimming took off 1 base at V and 10 bases at J, with 14 bases between the two ends. CDR3 DNA sequence: TGTGCCAGCAGCTTAGGACAGGTTTCGGGATCACCCCTCCACTTT. Protein sequence: CASSLGQVSGSPLHF.

The chain joins TRBV19 to TRBJ1-2; TRBD1 matches at 8 bases. The germline V gene encodes CDR1 LNHDA and CDR2 SQIVND (reference sequence). After removal of 3 bases from V and 2 bases from J, the junction contained 11 bases not matched to a gene. The CDR3 spans 17 residues. CDR3: CASSIPRTGTQNYGYTF. In nucleotides, the CDR3 is TGTGCCAGTAGTATCCCTAGGACAGGGACCCAAAACTATGGCTACACCTTC. The variable domain in full, with the rest retrieved from reference TRBV19 and TRBJ1-2, is DGGITQSPKYLFRKEGQNVTLSCEQNLNHDAMYWYRQDPGQGLRLIYYSQIVNDFQKGDIAEGYSVSREKKESFPLTVTSAQKNPTAFYLCASSIPRTGTQNYGYTFGSGTRLTVV.

The gene calls are TRBV5-1 and TRBJ2-2; 9 bases align to TRBD1. Germline-derived CDR1 and CDR2 are SGHRS and YFSETQ. CDR3 size: 17 residues. V lost 0 bases to trimming and J lost 4 bases; unmatched junction nucleotides: 7. This CDR3 reads CASSLAGTGSGTGELFF. CDR3 sequence (DNA): TGCGCCAGCAGCTTGGCTGGGACAGGGTCGGGCACCGGGGAGCTGTTTTTT. Full variable domain (rest looked up from reference TRBV5-1 and TRBJ2-2): KAGVTQTPRYLIKTRGQQVTLSCSPISGHRSVSWYQQTPGQGLQFLFEYFSETQRNKGNFPGRFSGRQFSNSRSEMNVSTLELGDSALYLCASSLAGTGSGTGELFFGEGSRLTVL.

The rearrangement uses TRBV28 and TRBJ1-3; D may be TRBD1 (5 bases). The CDR3 contains 13 residues. V was pared by 7 bases and J by 8 bases, with 15 bases between. CDR1 MDHEN and CDR2 SYDVKM come from the germline V gene. CDR3 in amino acids: CASNQEQGDTIYF. In DNA form, the CDR3 reads TGTGCCAGCAACCAGGAACAAGGGGACACCATATATTTT. The full variable domain, rest sourced from reference TRBV28 and TRBJ1-3, is DVKVTQSSRYLVKRTGEKVFLECVQDMDHENMFWYRQDPGLGLRLIYFSYDVKMKEKGDIPEGYSVSREKKERFSLILESASTNQTSMYLCASNQEQGDTIYFGEGSWLTVV.

This CDR3 is CAWSEGLPNTEAFF. In DNA, the CDR3 is TGTGCCTGGAGTGAAGGACTCCCGAACACTGAAGCTTTCTTT. The chain couples TRBV30 to TRBJ1-1; D gene uncertain. This CDR3 contains 14 residues. Looked up from germline, CDR1 is GTSNPN and CDR2 is SVGIG (reference sequence). V lost 1 base to trimming and J lost 1 base, with 10 bases between them.

This clone occurred once. The CDR3 reads CASSLAGGGADYEQYF. Written as DNA, the CDR3 is TGTGCCAGCAGCTTAGCGGGCGGGGGGGCCGACTACGAGCAGTACTTC. The chain recombines TRBV7-2 with TRBJ2-7; 9 bases match TRBD2. The CDR3 extends over 16 amino acids. Per germline, CDR1 SGHTA and CDR2 FQGNSA. J was trimmed by 3 bases and V by 0 bases; bases with no gene match: 6.

This clone was seen a handful of times. The V gene is TRBV7-2, the J gene TRBJ1-3; D unresolved. The CDR3 totals 15 residues. Germline V gives CDR1 SGHTA, CDR2 FQGNSA. V shed 0 bases and J shed 4 bases, with 10 bases lying between them. The CDR3 coding sequence is TGTGCCAGCAGCTTAGCGCTAACAGAGGGAAACACCATATATTTT. Translated, it gives CASSLALTEGNTIYF. Based on the CDR3 plus reference TRBV7-2 and TRBJ1-3, the full variable domain is GAGVSQSPSNKVTEKGKDVELRCDPISGHTALYWYRQSLGQGLEFLIYFQGNSAPDKSGLPSDRFSAERTGGSVSTLTIQRTQQEDSAVYLCASSLALTEGNTIYFGEGSWLTVV.

The J gene is TRBJ1-6, the V gene TRBV6-6; possibly TRBD1 for D (5 bases). The CDR3 spans 16 residues. Germline CDR1 and CDR2: MNHNY and SVGAGI (reference sequence). V was shortened by 6 bases and J by 6 bases, with 18 bases between the two germline ends. The CDR3 DNA sequence: TGTGCCAGCAGCCCGAAGGTCGGGGGTTCTAATTCACCCCTCCACTTT. Its protein product is CASSPKVGGSNSPLHF.

J is TRBJ1-4 and V is TRBV24-1; TRBD1 aligns across 9 bases. With V trimmed by 3 bases and J by 5 bases, 3 bases remained unmatched. This CDR3 is built from 15 residues. Germline lookup yields CDR1 KGHDR and CDR2 SFDVKD. This chain's CDR3 is CATSDVGQGNEKLFF. The DNA for the CDR3 is TGTGCCACCAGTGATGTAGGACAGGGGAATGAAAAACTGTTTTTT.

This chain joins TRBV30 and TRBJ1-1; D is possibly TRBD1 (6 bases). Germline V gene sequence: CDR1 GTSNPN, CDR2 SVGIG (reference sequence). V lost 2 bases, J lost 6 bases, and 13 bases lay in between. CDR3 length equals 13 residues. CDR3 sequence reads: CAWSLTGSAEAFF. The CDR3 region has the DNA TGTGCCTGGAGTCTTACAGGGAGCGCTGAAGCTTTCTTT.

V is TRBV19 and J is TRBJ2-7; TRBD2 agrees at 8 bases. CDR3 length: 15 amino acids. CDR1 is LNHDA, CDR2 SQIVND, per germline (reference sequence). V lost 3 bases, J lost 0 bases, and 4 bases stayed unmatched. CDR3: CASSIVAGLSYEQYF. CDR3 DNA sequence: TGTGCCAGTAGTATTGTAGCGGGGCTCTCCTACGAGCAGTACTTC.

The chain links TRBV28 to TRBJ2-1; 13 nucleotides match TRBD2. The germline V gene has CDR1 MDHEN and CDR2 SYDVKM. V trimming: 3 bases; J trimming: 5 bases; junction bases outside the gene matches: 4. The CDR3 is 16 residues long. CDR3 protein: CASSFRTSGSNNEQFF. CDR3 DNA sequence: TGTGCCAGCAGTTTCCGGACTAGCGGGAGTAACAATGAGCAGTTCTTC.

This chain connects TRBV7-2 to TRBJ2-5; 7 bases fit TRBD2. V shed 1 base and J 5 bases; nucleotides not matched to a gene: 13. CDR1 and CDR2 (germline): SGHTA, FQGNSA. The CDR3 has 17 residues. The CDR3 is CASSLDARREIVETQYF. The CDR3 DNA is TGTGCCAGCAGCTTAGATGCGCGGCGGGAGATTGTGGAGACCCAGTACTTC.